This TCR beta chain was documented in a study of T-cell reconstitution after alpha-beta-depleted transplantation in children. Unique molecular identifiers were used to barcode this TCRbeta library. TCRdb re-called the PCR reads with MiXCR, one entry per CDR3 protein. Here the sample spans 150,000 to 200,000 distinct CDR3 sequences, around 10% being singletons. Findings of the study overall: Reportedly, alpha-beta T cells present about two months post-transplant originated from several hundred expanded clones of graft origin.

This clonotype was counted many times. What it recognizes is unknown. Trimming took off 0 bases at V and 6 bases at J, with 11 bases between the two ends. Germline loops: CDR1 MNHEY, CDR2 SVGAGI. The CDR3 is 14 amino acids. Sequencing used PBMCs, obtained before TCRalphabeta/CD19-depleted stem cell transplant. This chain joins TRBV6-5 and TRBJ1-1; unclear D gene. This TCR was recovered from a boy aged 2-15 years with acute myeloid leukemia, due to receive a stem cell transplant. CDR3 region: CASSYSAHWPEAFF. DNA for the CDR3: TGTGCCAGCAGTTACTCGGCACACTGGCCTGAAGCTTTCTTT.